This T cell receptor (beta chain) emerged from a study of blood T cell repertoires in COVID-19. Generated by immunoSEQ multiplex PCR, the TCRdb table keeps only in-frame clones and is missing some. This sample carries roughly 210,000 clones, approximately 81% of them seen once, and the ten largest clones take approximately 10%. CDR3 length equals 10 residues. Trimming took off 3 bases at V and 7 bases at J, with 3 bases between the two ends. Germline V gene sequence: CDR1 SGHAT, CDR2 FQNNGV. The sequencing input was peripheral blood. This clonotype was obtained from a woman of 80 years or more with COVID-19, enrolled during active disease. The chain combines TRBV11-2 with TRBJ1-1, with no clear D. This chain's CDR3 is CASSFVEAFF. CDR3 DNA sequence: TGTGCCAGCAGCTTCGTTGAAGCTTTCTTT.